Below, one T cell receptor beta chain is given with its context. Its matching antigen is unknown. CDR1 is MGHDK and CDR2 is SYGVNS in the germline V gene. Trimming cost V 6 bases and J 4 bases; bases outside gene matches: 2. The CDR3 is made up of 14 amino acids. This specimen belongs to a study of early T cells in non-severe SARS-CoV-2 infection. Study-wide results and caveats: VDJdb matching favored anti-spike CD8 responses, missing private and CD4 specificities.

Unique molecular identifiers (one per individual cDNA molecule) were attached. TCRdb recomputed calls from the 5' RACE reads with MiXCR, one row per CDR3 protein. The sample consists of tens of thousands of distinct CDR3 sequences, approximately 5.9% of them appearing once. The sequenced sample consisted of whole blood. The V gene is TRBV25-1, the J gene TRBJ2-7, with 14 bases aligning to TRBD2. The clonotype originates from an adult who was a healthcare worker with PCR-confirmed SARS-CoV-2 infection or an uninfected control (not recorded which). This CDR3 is CASSGTSGRYEQYF. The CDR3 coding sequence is TGTGCCAGCAGCGGGACTAGCGGGAGATACGAGCAGTACTTC.